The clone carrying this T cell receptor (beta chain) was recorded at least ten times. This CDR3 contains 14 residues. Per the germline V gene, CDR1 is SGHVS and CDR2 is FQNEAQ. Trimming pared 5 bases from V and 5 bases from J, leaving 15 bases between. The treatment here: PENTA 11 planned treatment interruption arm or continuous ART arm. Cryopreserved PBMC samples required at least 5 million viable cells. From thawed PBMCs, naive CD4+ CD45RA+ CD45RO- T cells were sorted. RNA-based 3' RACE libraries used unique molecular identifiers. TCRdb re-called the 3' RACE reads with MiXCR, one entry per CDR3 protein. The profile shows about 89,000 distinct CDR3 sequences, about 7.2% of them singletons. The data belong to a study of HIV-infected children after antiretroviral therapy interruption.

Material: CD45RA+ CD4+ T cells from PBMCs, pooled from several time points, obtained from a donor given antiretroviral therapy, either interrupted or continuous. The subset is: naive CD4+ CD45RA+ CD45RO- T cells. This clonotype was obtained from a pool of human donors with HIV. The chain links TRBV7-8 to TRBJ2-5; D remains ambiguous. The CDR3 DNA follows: TGTGCCAGCAGCATTGGCCGCAACGGGGAGACCCAGTACTTC. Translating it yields CASSIGRNGETQYF.